This T cell receptor beta chain was sequenced for a study of cytomegalovirus exposure and HLA in healthy donors. This clone was observed a few times. PCR employed 60 Vbeta and 13 Jbeta primers. Profiling relied on immunoSEQ multiplex PCR, and the TCRdb table lists in-frame clones only, not all of them. The sample lists around 210,000 clones; 78% were seen once. Material for sequencing was PBMCs. The TCR sequence derives from a boy younger than 18 in good health and CMV-seronegative.

CDR3 nucleotide sequence: TGTGCCGCCGGGGGACTCGAGCAGTACTTC. Translated, it gives CAAGGLEQYF. The V and J genes are TRBV7-9 and TRBJ2-7; possible D gene TRBD2, 6 bases. CDR1 and CDR2 from the germline V gene are SEHNR and FQNEAQ (reference sequence). V was shortened by 11 bases and J by 6 bases, with 11 bases between the two germline ends. This CDR3 contains 10 residues.